This entry features one TCR beta chain sequence. Its antigen is not yet known. No base quality values were provided; no much bigger clone lies one nucleotide off. This sample is drawn from a study of technical replicates of blood from a handful of donors (dated by TCRdb to the late 2010s). The library came from the immunoSEQ multiplex PCR assay. TCRdb obtained this table from immuneACCESS and retained in-frame rearrangements with V and J assigned. These tables miss some clones; where compared with another copy, unresolved V genes account for less than half of the shortfall, and the remainder is unexplained. This sample comprises more than 65,000 clones, 75% to 85% of them detected only once. The ten largest make up roughly 3.9% of the sample. From its cysteine to its phenylalanine, the CDR3 spans 15 amino acids. The only DNA kept is the CDR3, 45 bases in frame from the first base. Trimming takes 1 base off V and 4 bases off J; junction bases not matched to a gene: 3. The germline V gene (reference sequence) gives CDR1 as SEHNR and CDR2 as FQNEAQ.

Sequencing used PBMCs. This TCR was recovered from a human donor in good health. Some clones in this sample may be carry-over from other donors' samples. This receptor chain uses TRBV7-9 and TRBJ1-2; 10 bases in the middle match TRBD1. Read as DNA, the sequence is TGTGCCAGCAGCTTAGTGGGACAGGGGACCTATGGCTACACCTTC. Its protein reads: CASSLVGQGTYGYTF.